These 29 T cell receptor beta chains were all obtained from the same sample, sequenced in a study of blood T cell repertoires in COVID-19. TCRdb's table, derived via immunoSEQ multiplex PCR, lists solely in-frame clones and lacks some. The profile shows roughly 30,000 clones, approximately 88% of them singletons. Material for sequencing was peripheral blood. Receptors were obtained from an elderly man with active COVID-19.

In its sample, this clone was seen once. CDR3 region: CASSTSPGQEPQNTQYF. The CDR3 DNA reads as TGTGCCAGTAGTACTTCACCGGGACAGGAGCCCCAAAATACGCAGTATTTT. The rearrangement links TRBV19 to TRBJ2-3, with 8 bases that match TRBD1. Per germline, CDR1 LNHDA and CDR2 SQIVND (reference sequence). The CDR3 sequence is 17 residues long. With V trimmed by 4 bases and J by 7 bases, 16 bases remained unmatched.

The V gene is TRBV5-4, the J gene TRBJ2-5; 9 bases are shared with TRBD2. V dropped 2 bases and J dropped 2; count of bases not matched to a gene: 10. From germline, CDR1 is SGHNT and CDR2 YYREEE (reference sequence). This CDR3 region has 17 residues. CDR3 amino acids: CASSFGPTSGQQETQYF. The CDR3 nucleotides read TGTGCCAGCAGCTTTGGGCCGACTAGCGGACAACAAGAGACCCAGTACTTC. The variable domain in full, with the rest retrieved from reference TRBV5-4 and TRBJ2-5, is ETGVTQSPTHLIKTRGQQVTLRCSSQSGHNTVSWYQQALGQGPQFIFQYYREEENGRGNFPPRFSGLQFPNYSSELNVNALELDDSALYLCASSFGPTSGQQETQYFGPGTRLLVL.

This clone was observed a handful of times. This CDR3 is CASSMYADYTEAFF. The DNA for the CDR3 is TGTGCCAGTAGTATGTACGCGGATTACACTGAAGCTTTCTTT. The chain carries TRBV19 and TRBJ1-1; D is unresolved. CDR3 length equals 14 residues. Germline V gives CDR1 LNHDA, CDR2 SQIVND (reference sequence). The V end lost 3 bases, the J end lost 3 bases, and 11 bases lay between the germline ends.

The V and J genes are TRBV4-1 and TRBJ2-7; 9 bases fit TRBD2. Germline values: CDR1 MGHRA, CDR2 YSYEKL. The CDR3 runs to 16 residues. V lost 0 bases and J lost 7; bases outside the gene matches: 10. The CDR3 coding sequence is TGCGCCAGCAGCCAAGATCAAAGCGGGGGGCCGTTAGAGCAGTACTTC. Its translation: CASSQDQSGGPLEQYF.

The chain joins TRBV6-6 to TRBJ1-1, with 8 bases identical to TRBD1. Germline lookup yields CDR1 MNHNY and CDR2 SVGAGI (reference sequence). With 4 bases clipped from V and 0 bases from J, the junction kept 7 bases outside the gene matches. The CDR3 runs to 16 residues. The CDR3 loop reads CASSSPGGPVNTEAFF. The CDR3 coding sequence is TGTGCCAGCAGTTCTCCAGGGGGCCCGGTGAACACTGAAGCTTTCTTT.

The chain is built from TRBV18 and TRBJ2-1; 14 bases are a match to TRBD2. Germline-derived CDR1 and CDR2 are KGHSH and LQKENI. The J segment lost 1 base and the V segment lost 3 bases, leaving 2 bases of the junction unmatched. The CDR3 covers 17 residues. The CDR3 DNA is TGTGCCAGCTCACCCGGACTAGCGGGGGGTTCCTACAATGAGCAGTTCTTC. Its protein product is CASSPGLAGGSYNEQFF.

Only one count was recorded for this clone. The rearrangement joins TRBV7-9 to TRBJ1-5, with a tentative D call TRBD1 (6 bases). The ends were cut back, 4 bases at V and 7 bases at J, with 14 bases in the middle. CDR3 length: 14 amino acids. The V gene's germline CDR1 is SEHNR and CDR2 FQNEAQ (reference sequence). The CDR3 reads CASSSGGGVQPQHF. CDR3 nucleotides: TGTGCCAGCAGCTCGGGAGGGGGGGTGCAGCCCCAGCATTTT.

The chain has TRBV11-2 and TRBJ2-5; the match to TRBD1 covers 8 bases. The CDR3 contains 15 residues. The V gene's germline CDR1 is SGHAT and CDR2 FQNNGV. V shed 5 bases, J shed 0 bases, and the junction held 5 bases outside the gene matches. The CDR3 here is CASSHRDRYQETQYF. DNA of the CDR3: TGTGCCAGCAGCCACCGGGACAGGTACCAAGAGACCCAGTACTTC.

V is TRBV5-1 and J is TRBJ2-1; 10 bases fit TRBD2. Trimming removed 4 bases from V and 7 bases from J; junction bases left unmatched: 11. From germline, CDR1 is SGHRS and CDR2 YFSETQ. CDR3 length equals 16 residues. CDR3 nucleotides: TGCGCCAGCAGCGCGCGGTCCAGCGGGGGGGCAAATGAGCAGTTCTTC. Protein product: CASSARSSGGANEQFF.

CDR3 sequence: CASTTTGTNIEAFF. Here the CDR3 DNA reads TGTGCCAGCACCACAACCGGGACAAACATAGAAGCTTTCTTT. The V gene is TRBV10-3, the J gene TRBJ1-1; maybe TRBD1 (6 bases). Germline CDR1 and CDR2: ENHRY and SYGVKD. This CDR3 contains 14 residues. The V end lost 10 bases, the J end lost 8 bases, and 23 bases lay between the germline ends.

The chain uses TRBV25-1 and TRBJ1-2; TRBD1 aligns across 8 bases. Germline CDR1 reads MGHDK; CDR2 reads SYGVNS. The V and J ends lost 6 bases and 7 bases, in that order; junction bases with no gene match: 4. The CDR3 contains 12 residues. The CDR3 here is CASRGQGGGYTF. The CDR3, as DNA: TGTGCCAGCAGAGGACAGGGCGGTGGCTACACCTTC.

This sequence joins TRBV19 and TRBJ2-5; 7 positions agree with TRBD1. The J segment lost 5 bases and the V segment lost 3 bases, leaving 9 bases of the junction unmatched. This CDR3 is built from 15 residues. Germline values: CDR1 LNHDA, CDR2 SQIVND (reference sequence). The CDR3 nucleotides are TGTGCCAGTAGTATCCAAAGGGGGCGCGGGGAGACCCAGTACTTC. The encoded protein is CASSIQRGRGETQYF. The entire variable domain, with the rest obtained from reference TRBV19 and TRBJ2-5, is as follows: DGGITQSPKYLFRKEGQNVTLSCEQNLNHDAMYWYRQDPGQGLRLIYYSQIVNDFQKGDIAEGYSVSREKKESFPLTVTSAQKNPTAFYLCASSIQRGRGETQYFGPGTRLLVL.

This chain uses TRBV6-5 with TRBJ2-1, with D possibly matching TRBD2 (5 bases). This CDR3 spans 15 amino acids. V lost 0 bases and J lost 10, with 16 bases in between. Germline V gene data show CDR1 as MNHEY and CDR2 as SVGAGI. The CDR3 spells CASSYSMMRAREQFF. In DNA form, the CDR3 reads TGTGCCAGCAGTTACTCGATGATGCGGGCTAGAGAGCAGTTCTTC.

This clone was observed a single time. The genes are TRBV5-1 and TRBJ2-7, with 10 bases fitting TRBD1. The CDR3 consists of 14 residues. Germline CDR1 reads SGHRS; CDR2 reads YFSETQ. With V trimmed by 0 bases and J by 5 bases, 2 bases remained unmatched. CDR3 sequence reads: CASSLGQGADEQYF. CDR3 nucleotide sequence: TGCGCCAGCAGCTTGGGACAGGGGGCCGACGAGCAGTACTTC.

This chain links TRBV3-1 (or the pseudogene TRBV3-2) with TRBJ1-5; D is unclear. The CDR3 is 12 amino acids. CDR1 is LGHDT, CDR2 YNNKEL, per germline (reference sequence). V shed 1 base and J shed 6 bases, with 4 bases lying between them. The CDR3 DNA follows: TGTGCCAGCAGCCAAGGGAGTCAGCCCCAGCATTTT. Residues: CASSQGSQPQHF.

A remark on this clone: It is unclear where the CDR3 begins or ends on the DNA, so no DNA is shown, and the CDR3 is as TCRdb lists it. The chain employs TRBV12-3 or TRBV12-4 and TRBJ1-4. The CDR3 is 12 amino acids long, termini counted. Here the CDR3 reads CASSFGAGAMFF.

The chain carries TRBV24-1 and TRBJ2-2, with a possible D match to TRBD1 (6 bases). The CDR3 is 15 residues long. V was trimmed by 6 bases and J by 1 base, leaving 11 bases between them. Per germline, CDR1 KGHDR and CDR2 SFDVKD. The CDR3 sequence: CATSRGGLNTGELFF. CDR3 coding DNA: TGTGCCACCAGTCGTGGGGGCCTGAACACCGGGGAGCTGTTTTTT.

The chain is built from TRBV7-9 and TRBJ1-2; maybe TRBD1 (6 bases). The ends were cut back, 0 bases at V and 7 bases at J, with 12 bases in the middle. Germline-derived CDR1 and CDR2 are SEHNR and FQNEAQ (reference sequence). The CDR3 has 14 amino acids. The CDR3 sequence is CASSLAGGQGGYTF. Here the CDR3 DNA reads TGTGCCAGCAGCTTAGCGGGGGGGCAGGGTGGCTACACCTTC.

This rearrangement joins TRBV9 to TRBJ1-2; maybe TRBD1 (6 bases). CDR1 SGDLS and CDR2 YYNGEE come from the germline V gene. The CDR3 consists of 13 residues. V lost 3 bases and J 2 bases, leaving 8 bases between the germline ends. The CDR3 DNA reads as TGTGCCAGCAGCGGGGGGCAGAACTATGGCTACACCTTC. Its protein is CASSGGQNYGYTF.

This clone was counted a few times. The genes are TRBV2 and TRBJ2-7; 11 bases align to TRBD2. This CDR3 is built from 14 residues. With 4 bases clipped from V and 3 bases from J, the junction kept 2 bases outside the gene matches. Germline CDR1 and CDR2: SNHLY and FYNNEI. The CDR3 bases are TGTGCCAGCAGTGGACTAGCGGGGCTCTACGAGCAGTACTTC. Its translation: CASSGLAGLYEQYF.

This chain joins TRBV12-5 and TRBJ2-1; TRBD2 matches at 12 bases. After removal of 6 bases from V and 9 bases from J, the junction contained 9 bases not matched to a gene. The CDR3 has 15 amino acids. The germline gives CDR1 LGHNT, CDR2 FRNRAP. CDR3 region: CASGPSSGGVGEQFF. CDR3 in DNA: TGTGCTAGTGGCCCATCTAGCGGGGGGGTCGGTGAGCAGTTCTTC.

V gene TRBV19 combines with J gene TRBJ1-1, with D possibly being TRBD1 (6 bases). Trimming left V 6 bases short and J 0 bases short, with 11 bases between. The CDR3 has 14 residues. In germline, CDR1 is LNHDA, CDR2 SQIVND (reference sequence). CDR3 residues: CASSRTALNTEAFF. CDR3 sequence (DNA): TGTGCCAGTAGCCGGACAGCCTTGAACACTGAAGCTTTCTTT.

V gene TRBV2 combines with J gene TRBJ2-7, with D unresolved. Germline loops: CDR1 SNHLY, CDR2 FYNNEI. Trimming cost V 4 bases and J 3 bases, with 7 bases left between them. The CDR3 covers 12 residues. CDR3 DNA sequence: TGTGCCAGCAGTGCCTTCCTCTACGAGCAGTACTTC. Translated, it gives CASSAFLYEQYF. Full variable domain (missing parts from reference TRBV2 and TRBJ2-7): EPEVTQTPSHQVTQMGQEVILRCVPISNHLYFYWYRQILGQKVEFLVSFYNNEISEKSEIFDDQFSVERPDGSNFTLKIRSTKLEDSAMYFCASSAFLYEQYFGPGTRLTVT.

V is TRBV6-1 and J is TRBJ1-5; 9 nucleotides align to TRBD1. The CDR3 runs to 14 residues. Germline CDR1 is MNHNS and CDR2 is SASEGT. The junction had 3 bases not matched to a gene; V was cut back by 3 bases and J by 6 bases. For the CDR3, the DNA is TGTGCCAGCAGTGAGGACAGGGGCGGTCAGCCCCAGCATTTT. It codes for CASSEDRGGQPQHF.

This rearrangement joins TRBV28 to TRBJ1-2; weak D call: TRBD1 (5 bases). This CDR3 has 14 residues. Per germline, CDR1 MDHEN and CDR2 SYDVKM. V was cut by 7 bases and J by 0 bases, with 12 bases left in between. The CDR3 sequence is CASTLDTPNYGYTF. DNA of the CDR3: TGTGCCAGCACCCTGGACACCCCTAACTATGGCTACACCTTC.

The chain combines TRBV19 with TRBJ2-1; D is unresolved. This CDR3 spans 15 amino acids. With 7 bases removed from V and 2 bases from J, the gap between germline ends came to 15 bases. CDR1 and CDR2 from the germline V gene are LNHDA and SQIVND (reference sequence). The CDR3 loop reads CASTIVGSTYNEQFF. For the CDR3, the DNA is TGTGCCAGTACTATCGTTGGCAGTACCTACAATGAGCAGTTCTTC.

The chain combines TRBV11-2 with TRBJ1-2; no clear D. Germline CDR1 and CDR2: SGHAT and FQNNGV. V shed 2 bases and J shed 4 bases, with 8 bases lying between them. This CDR3 has 13 residues. The CDR3 DNA sequence: TGTGCCAGCAGCTTAACGGCTAGCTATGGCTACACCTTC. Protein sequence: CASSLTASYGYTF.

The CDR3 here is CASSIARGMNTEAFF. The CDR3 region has the DNA TGTGCCAGTAGTATAGCGCGGGGAATGAACACTGAAGCTTTCTTT. This sequence joins TRBV19 and TRBJ1-1; D uncertain. V gave up 1 base and J gave up 0 bases, with 9 bases separating them. In germline, CDR1 is LNHDA, CDR2 SQIVND (reference sequence). The CDR3 sequence is 15 residues long.

V is TRBV12-3 or TRBV12-4 and J is TRBJ1-1; D not resolved. The length of the CDR3 is 13 residues. Trimming took 10 bases from V and 3 from J, leaving 15 bases between them. CDR3 loop: CATTPFRDTEAFF. Written as DNA, the CDR3 is TGTGCCACCACCCCTTTTCGGGACACTGAAGCTTTCTTT.